This note documents a single T cell receptor (beta chain) sequence. The antigen is unknown. TCRdb keeps only in-frame clones here, not all; method: immunoSEQ multiplex PCR. The profile covers roughly 95,000 clones, with roughly 90% appearing a single time and roughly 2.7% taken by the ten largest. Trimming took off 7 bases at V and 3 bases at J, with 18 bases between the two ends. This CDR3 has 15 amino acids. Germline V gene lookup returns CDR1 MNHEY and CDR2 SVGAGI. The data stem from a study of T cell responses to AZD1222 COVID-19 vaccine. Study-level findings and limits: Females outnumbered males among donors, who were mostly white British; clonal diversity was possibly underestimated.

V is TRBV6-5 and J is TRBJ1-1, with D maybe TRBD1 (5 bases). This receptor was identified in an adult in good health. The input for sequencing was peripheral blood, taken on day 0 of AZD1222 vaccination. The CDR3 region has the DNA TGTGCCAGCAAATACCGACCGGGGGTCGACACTGAAGCTTTCTTT. As protein: CASKYRPGVDTEAFF.